This T cell receptor (beta chain) was documented in a study of blood T cell repertoires in COVID-19. Study-wide background: COVID-19 samples collected from the United States, Italy and Spain covered acute and convalescent phases. PBMCs, B-cell-depleted T cells, or T cells were the source of the cDNA or gDNA that made up the material.

CDR1 and CDR2 from the germline V gene are SGHTA and FQGNSA. The J segment lost 0 bases and the V segment lost 1 base, leaving 3 bases of the junction unmatched. The CDR3 is 16 residues long. Authors' processing steps: By means of reference gene primer amplification, nucleated cell counts were estimated. Data came from immunoSEQ multiplex PCR; TCRdb stores just in-frame clones and leaves some out. That table furnishes V, J and clone size, whereas the DNA furnished D and trimming. The sample includes nearly 200,000 clones, over 75% seen only once; the top ten take roughly 6.2%. The sequence came from a woman aged 40 to 49 who had recovered from COVID-19. This chain joins TRBV7-2 and TRBJ2-7; 10 bases line up with TRBD2. Sample: peripheral blood. This CDR3 reads CASSLVIAGGSYEQYF. CDR3 in DNA: TGTGCCAGCAGCTTAGTGATAGCGGGAGGCTCCTACGAGCAGTACTTC.